This T cell receptor (beta chain) was captured by sequencing in a study of blood T cells in healthy people across ages. Points from the study as a whole: The unknown donor CMV status may have confounded expanded clonotype changes. Leaving the PBMCs unsorted stopped any conclusive comparison of naive versus antigen-experienced cells. Measured against age, TCR beta diversity per million T cells decreased in a roughly linear manner.

The V end was cut by 6 bases, the J end by 0 bases, with 7 bases between. Germline V gene sequence: CDR1 KGHDR, CDR2 SFDVKD. The CDR3 totals 14 residues. This clonotype was seen at least ten times. Its target is unknown. The use of a sample-barcoded 5' primer and a J-beta primer mix characterized a second PCR of 7 to 11 cycles. From the 5' RACE reads, TCRdb called clonotypes with MiXCR, one entry per CDR3 protein. The sample contains some 850,000 distinct CDR3 sequences, 20% to 30% of which appear only once. This sample also appeared in a second study, on T cells of mothers and their children. As that study records: Sequencing revealed no T cell clones that were persistent and microchimeric.

Sample: blood. The receptor comes from a boy aged 10-17 years in good health. The chain carries TRBV24-1 and TRBJ2-2; D is possibly TRBD1 (5 bases). CDR3 in DNA: TGTGCCACCAGTATAGGGGCGAACACCGGGGAGCTGTTTTTT. Its translation is CATSIGANTGELFF.